The clone carrying this T cell receptor (beta chain) has just one count. This sample was taken from a study of blood T cell repertoires in COVID-19. Across the whole study: Sources were T cells, B-cell-depleted T cells, or PBMCs; the material itself was cDNA or gDNA.

This table comes from immunoSEQ multiplex PCR, and its TCRdb copy is limited to in-frame clones, with some not included. The profile shows about 360,000 clones, roughly 90% of them singletons. Trimming cost V 5 bases and J 6 bases; bases outside gene matches: 7. Germline V gives CDR1 SGHVS, CDR2 FNYEAQ. The CDR3 has 15 amino acids. The sample consisted of peripheral blood. The TCR originated in a woman between 55 and 75 years old with COVID-19, enrolled during active disease. The V and J genes are TRBV7-6 and TRBJ1-6; 7 bases map to TRBD1. DNA for the CDR3: TGTGCCAGCAGCCCACTGACAGGGAGTAATTCACCCCTCCACTTT. Translated: CASSPLTGSNSPLHF.